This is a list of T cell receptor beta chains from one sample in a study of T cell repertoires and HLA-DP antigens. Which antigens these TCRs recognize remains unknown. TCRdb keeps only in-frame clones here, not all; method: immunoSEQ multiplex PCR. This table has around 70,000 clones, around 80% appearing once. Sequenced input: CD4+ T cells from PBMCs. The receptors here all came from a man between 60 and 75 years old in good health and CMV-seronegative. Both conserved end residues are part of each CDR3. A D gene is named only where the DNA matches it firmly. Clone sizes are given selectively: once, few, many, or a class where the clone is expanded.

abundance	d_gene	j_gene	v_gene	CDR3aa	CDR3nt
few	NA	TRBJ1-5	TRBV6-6	CASRGNQGPQHF	TGTGCCAGCAGGGGCAACCAGGGGCCCCAGCATTTT
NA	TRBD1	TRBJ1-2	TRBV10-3	CAISVRQGAGVDAGYTF	TGTGCCATCAGTGTAAGACAGGGGGCGGGTGTAGATGCGGGCTACACCTTC
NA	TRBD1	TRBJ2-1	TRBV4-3	CASSHPRTGGLNNEQFF	TGCGCCAGCAGCCACCCCCGGACAGGGGGTCTCAACAATGAGCAGTTCTTC
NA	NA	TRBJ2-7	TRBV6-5	CASGDTTYEQYF	TGTGCCAGCGGCGACACGACCTACGAGCAGTACTTC
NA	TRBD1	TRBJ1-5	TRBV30	CAWSDLQGYQPQHF	TGTGCCTGGAGTGACCTACAGGGGTATCAGCCCCAGCATTTT
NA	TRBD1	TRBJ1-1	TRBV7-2	CASSSRTGLFMNTEAFF	TGTGCCAGCAGCTCCCGGACAGGTCTTTTTATGAACACTGAAGCTTTCTTT
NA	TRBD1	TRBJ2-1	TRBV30	CAWSLGQGVFSYNEQFF	TGTGCCTGGAGTCTGGGACAGGGGGTGTTTTCCTACAATGAGCAGTTCTTC
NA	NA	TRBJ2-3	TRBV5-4	CASSLNTGPRDTQYF	TGTGCCAGCAGCTTAAATACAGGACCGCGAGATACGCAGTATTTT
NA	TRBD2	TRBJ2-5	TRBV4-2	CASAREIQETQYF	TGTGCCAGTGCGCGGGAGATCCAAGAGACCCAGTACTTC
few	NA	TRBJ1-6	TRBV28	CASSLGADSSPLHF	TGTGCCAGCAGTTTAGGCGCAGACAGTTCACCCCTCCACTTT
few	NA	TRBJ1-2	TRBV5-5	CASSQDSYYGYTF	TGTGCCAGCAGCCAGGACAGCTACTATGGCTACACCTTC
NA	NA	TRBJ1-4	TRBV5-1	CASSFGGINEKLFF	TGCGCCAGCAGCTTCGGGGGGATTAATGAAAAACTGTTTTTT
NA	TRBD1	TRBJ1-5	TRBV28	CASSRGQGIPQPQHF	TGTGCCAGCAGCCGGGGACAGGGGATCCCTCAGCCCCAGCATTTT
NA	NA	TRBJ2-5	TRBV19	CASSPSAGAGETQYF	TGTGCCAGTAGTCCGTCCGCAGGCGCGGGAGAGACCCAGTACTTC
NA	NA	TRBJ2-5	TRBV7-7	CASSFLAQETQYF	TGTGCCAGCAGCTTTCTAGCTCAAGAGACCCAGTACTTC